The 23 T cell receptor beta chains in this list originate from one sample, sequenced in a study of T cells in localized non-small cell lung cancer. The assay was immunoSEQ multiplex PCR, and TCRdb's table has in-frame clones only and misses some. Here the sample spans roughly 20,000 clones, roughly 84% being singletons. This sample comprised peripheral blood, obtained before any cancer treatment. These receptors originate from a man aged 40-75 years with stage I lung adenocarcinoma.

The CDR3 nucleotides are TGTGCCAGCAGTTCCATCCCCCGACAGTCCGGGTTGAACACTGAAGCTTTCTTT. As protein: CASSSIPRQSGLNTEAFF. The V call is TRBV28, the J call TRBJ1-1, with D maybe TRBD1 (5 bases). The germline CDR1 and CDR2 sequences are MDHEN and SYDVKM. This CDR3 is built from 18 residues. Trimming stripped 4 bases from V and 0 bases from J, with 21 bases between.

The V and J genes are TRBV28 and TRBJ2-5; TRBD2 might be the D (5 bases). Germline V lookup: CDR1 MDHEN, CDR2 SYDVKM. The V end lost 4 bases, the J end lost 2 bases, and 17 bases lay between the germline ends. The CDR3 totals 16 residues. The chain's CDR3 is CASSSPGVKPQETQYF. CDR3 bases: TGTGCCAGCAGTTCCCCCGGGGTGAAGCCACAAGAGACCCAGTACTTC.

The rearrangement links TRBV18 to TRBJ2-5; D unresolved. The J call is in doubt because the DNA end fits TRBJ2-7 better. This CDR3 contains 13 residues. Germline lookup yields CDR1 KGHSH and CDR2 LQKENI. CDR3 sequence reads: CASSGPSSYEQYF. The CDR3 region has the DNA TGTGCCAGCTCCGGACCTAGCTCCTACGAGCAGTACTTC.

The rearrangement uses TRBV6-5 and TRBJ1-6; TRBD1 aligns across 9 bases. Germline lookup yields CDR1 MNHEY and CDR2 SVGAGI. The CDR3 totals 15 residues. The V gene end was trimmed by 5 bases and the J gene end by 6 bases; junction bases not matched to a gene: 5. This chain's CDR3 is CASSGLTGGNSPLHF. CDR3 sequence (DNA): TGTGCCAGCAGTGGCCTGACAGGGGGTAATTCACCCCTCCACTTT.

The chain carries TRBV5-1 and TRBJ2-6; 11 bases line up with TRBD2. Per the germline V gene, CDR1 is SGHRS and CDR2 is YFSETQ. Trimming took 4 bases from V and 4 from J; bases not matched to a gene: 10. The CDR3 length is 18 residues. CDR3 in amino acids: CASSHGTSGRAGANVLTF. In DNA form, the CDR3 reads TGCGCCAGCAGCCATGGAACTAGCGGGAGAGCCGGGGCCAACGTCCTGACTTTC.

The chain carries TRBV28 and TRBJ2-3; D unresolved. V was shortened by 3 bases and J by 5 bases, with 15 bases between the two germline ends. There are 15 residues in the CDR3. From germline, CDR1 is MDHEN and CDR2 SYDVKM. CDR3 sequence reads: CASSLYRELLDTQYF. The CDR3 DNA reads TGTGCCAGCAGTTTGTATAGAGAGTTGTTAGATACGCAGTATTTT. Based on the CDR3 plus reference TRBV28 and TRBJ2-3, the full variable domain is DVKVTQSSRYLVKRTGEKVFLECVQDMDHENMFWYRQDPGLGLRLIYFSYDVKMKEKGDIPEGYSVSREKKERFSLILESASTNQTSMYLCASSLYRELLDTQYFGPGTRLTVL.

CDR3 DNA: TGTGCCAGCAGTTGGGCTGGACTAGCGGGGGGTCTAATCTCCTACGAGCAGTACTTC. Residues: CASSWAGLAGGLISYEQYF. V usage is TRBV28 and J usage is TRBJ2-7; 14 bases line up with TRBD2. This CDR3 contains 19 residues. The germline V gene encodes CDR1 MDHEN and CDR2 SYDVKM. V gave up 4 bases and J gave up 0 bases; unmatched junction bases: 11.

This chain links TRBV2 with TRBJ2-7; unclear D gene. The CDR3 sequence is 14 residues long. The V gene lost 4 bases and the J gene lost 7 bases, with 17 bases spanning the gap. The V gene's germline CDR1 is SNHLY and CDR2 FYNNEI. The CDR3 reads CASSGSAPAPEQYF. CDR3 nucleotides: TGTGCCAGCAGTGGCTCCGCCCCGGCTCCTGAGCAGTACTTC. The variable domain in full, with the rest retrieved from reference TRBV2 and TRBJ2-7, is EPEVTQTPSHQVTQMGQEVILRCVPISNHLYFYWYRQILGQKVEFLVSFYNNEISEKSEIFDDQFSVERPDGSNFTLKIRSTKLEDSAMYFCASSGSAPAPEQYFGPGTRLTVT.

Relative to its sample, this clone is medium-sized. The chain uses TRBV19 and TRBJ1-5; 9 bases are a match to TRBD1. The CDR3 is 16 residues long. Germline assignment: CDR1 LNHDA and CDR2 SQIVND (reference sequence). The ends lost 5 bases at V and 5 bases at J; junction bases unmatched: 10. The CDR3 nucleotides read TGTGCCAGTAGTCGGTCAACAGGGGGCTGGGATCAGCCCCAGCATTTT. As protein: CASSRSTGGWDQPQHF.

This chain connects TRBV5-5 to TRBJ2-7; D gene unclear. The CDR3 extends over 12 amino acids. V was shortened by 3 bases and J by 1 base, with 5 bases between the two germline ends. The germline V gene has CDR1 SGHKS and CDR2 YYEKEE (reference sequence). The CDR3 loop is CASSSWSYEQYF. The CDR3 nucleotides read TGTGCCAGCAGCTCGTGGTCCTACGAGCAGTACTTC.

This chain uses TRBV7-2 with TRBJ2-1; 10 bases map to TRBD2. CDR3 length equals 16 residues. The V segment lost 5 bases and the J segment 5 bases; nucleotides outside the gene matches: 9. Germline V gene data show CDR1 as SGHTA and CDR2 as FQGNSA. DNA of the CDR3: TGTGCCAGCAGCAGGTCTAGCGGGAGTGGAAACAATGAGCAGTTCTTC. This gives the protein CASSRSSGSGNNEQFF. The entire variable domain, with the rest obtained from reference TRBV7-2 and TRBJ2-1, is as follows: GAGVSQSPSNKVTEKGKDVELRCDPISGHTALYWYRQSLGQGLEFLIYFQGNSAPDKSGLPSDRFSAERTGGSVSTLTIQRTQQEDSAVYLCASSRSSGSGNNEQFFGPGTRLTVL.

V usage is TRBV11-2 and J usage is TRBJ1-6; 8 positions match TRBD1. Trimming removed 5 bases from V and 9 bases from J; junction bases left unmatched: 12. CDR1 is SGHAT and CDR2 is FQNNGV in the germline V gene. The CDR3 is 16 residues long. The chain's CDR3 is CASSPRAGGISSPLHF. The CDR3 DNA sequence: TGTGCCAGCAGCCCCCGGGCAGGGGGCATTAGTTCACCCCTCCACTTT.

The chain joins TRBV30 to TRBJ2-3, with D unresolved. Trimming stripped 3 bases from V and 2 bases from J, with 6 bases between. The CDR3 sequence is 12 residues long. Germline CDR1 reads GTSNPN; CDR2 reads SVGIG (reference sequence). CDR3 nucleotides: TGTGCCTGGAGCCGTTACACAGATACGCAGTATTTT. Translating gives CAWSRYTDTQYF.

This chain uses TRBV5-1 with TRBJ1-6; D remains ambiguous. Trimming stripped 0 bases from V and 5 bases from J, with 3 bases between. Germline V gene sequence: CDR1 SGHRS, CDR2 YFSETQ. This CDR3 comprises 13 residues. The CDR3 nucleotides read TGCGCCAGCAGCTTGGGTGATAATTCACCCCTCCACTTT. This translates into CASSLGDNSPLHF.

V and J are TRBV7-9 and TRBJ2-2, with 9 bases matching TRBD1. Losses at the gene ends were 4 bases for V and 0 bases for J; bases not matched to a gene: 3. This CDR3 contains 16 residues. Germline values: CDR1 SEHNR, CDR2 FQNEAQ (reference sequence). In DNA form, the CDR3 reads TGTGCCAGCAGCTCCGACAGGGGGGCGAACACCGGGGAGCTGTTTTTT. Its translation: CASSSDRGANTGELFF.

V gene TRBV9 combines with J gene TRBJ2-5, with 11 nucleotides matching TRBD2. The CDR3 is made up of 18 amino acids. Trimming cost V 0 bases and J 5 bases; bases outside gene matches: 12. Germline V gene sequence: CDR1 SGDLS, CDR2 YYNGEE. CDR3: CASSVGRTSGLNRETQYF. The CDR3, as DNA: TGTGCCAGCAGCGTAGGGCGGACTAGCGGGCTGAACCGGGAGACCCAGTACTTC.

Here the CDR3 DNA reads TGTGCCAGCAGCTTAGAACCTAGCGGGTATCCCTACAATGAGCAGTTCTTC. This gives the protein CASSLEPSGYPYNEQFF. V and J are TRBV7-2 and TRBJ2-1; 8 bases line up with TRBD2. Germline loops: CDR1 SGHTA, CDR2 FQGNSA. This CDR3 region has 17 residues. The junction had 7 bases not matched to a gene; V was cut back by 1 base and J by 2 bases.

The chain couples TRBV4-1 to TRBJ1-6; 8 positions match TRBD1. The CDR3 spans 16 residues. V was pared by 2 bases and J by 6 bases, with 6 bases of the junction left unmatched. The germline gives CDR1 MGHRA, CDR2 YSYEKL. In DNA form, the CDR3 reads TGCGCCAGCAGCCAAAAGGCAGGGGGCGGTAATTCACCCCTCCACTTT. It yields the protein CASSQKAGGGNSPLHF.

This chain links TRBV5-1 with TRBJ2-3, with unresolved D. From germline, CDR1 is SGHRS and CDR2 YFSETQ. This CDR3 region has 14 residues. V was shortened by 0 bases and J by 5 bases, with 10 bases between the two germline ends. CDR3 DNA: TGCGCCAGCAGCTTGGCCATGTTGAAAGATACGCAGTATTTT. As protein: CASSLAMLKDTQYF.

V and J are TRBV21-1 and TRBJ1-2; the table assigns TRBD1, which was not confirmed against the DNA. TRBV21-1 is listed as a pseudogene. This CDR3 has 13 residues. The CDR3 sequence is CASSNKRGGGYTF. As DNA, the CDR3 is TGTGCCAGCAGCAATAAAAGGGGCGGCGGCTACACCTTC.

The chain joins TRBV10-3 to TRBJ2-5, with TRBD2 matching 9 bases. The CDR3 sequence is 16 residues long. CDR1 is ENHRY, CDR2 SYGVKD, per germline. V was clipped by 4 bases and J by 5 bases; unmatched bases: 11. The DNA for the CDR3 is TGTGCCATCAGTGTCGGGGGTAGCGGGGGCCAGGAGACCCAGTACTTC. This codes for CAISVGGSGGQETQYF.

This chain links TRBV5-1 with TRBJ2-1, with a tentative D call TRBD1 (6 bases). From germline, CDR1 is SGHRS and CDR2 YFSETQ. There are 15 residues in the CDR3. V lost 0 bases and J 6 bases, leaving 13 bases between the germline ends. The DNA of the CDR3 is TGCGCCAGCAGCTTGGCCGGACAGAGGTTCAATGAGCAGTTCTTC. This sequence encodes CASSLAGQRFNEQFF. Using reference TRBV5-1 and TRBJ2-1 for the parts outside the CDR3, the full variable domain is KAGVTQTPRYLIKTRGQQVTLSCSPISGHRSVSWYQQTPGQGLQFLFEYFSETQRNKGNFPGRFSGRQFSNSRSEMNVSTLELGDSALYLCASSLAGQRFNEQFFGPGTRLTVL.

This sequence joins TRBV5-1 and TRBJ2-5; 13 nucleotides match TRBD2. The CDR3 has 16 amino acids. After removal of 4 bases from V and 0 bases from J, the junction contained 3 bases not matched to a gene. Germline V gene data show CDR1 as SGHRS and CDR2 as YFSETQ. For the CDR3, the DNA is TGCGCCAGCAGCACAGGACTAGCGGGGGACCAAGAGACCCAGTACTTC. Its protein is CASSTGLAGDQETQYF.